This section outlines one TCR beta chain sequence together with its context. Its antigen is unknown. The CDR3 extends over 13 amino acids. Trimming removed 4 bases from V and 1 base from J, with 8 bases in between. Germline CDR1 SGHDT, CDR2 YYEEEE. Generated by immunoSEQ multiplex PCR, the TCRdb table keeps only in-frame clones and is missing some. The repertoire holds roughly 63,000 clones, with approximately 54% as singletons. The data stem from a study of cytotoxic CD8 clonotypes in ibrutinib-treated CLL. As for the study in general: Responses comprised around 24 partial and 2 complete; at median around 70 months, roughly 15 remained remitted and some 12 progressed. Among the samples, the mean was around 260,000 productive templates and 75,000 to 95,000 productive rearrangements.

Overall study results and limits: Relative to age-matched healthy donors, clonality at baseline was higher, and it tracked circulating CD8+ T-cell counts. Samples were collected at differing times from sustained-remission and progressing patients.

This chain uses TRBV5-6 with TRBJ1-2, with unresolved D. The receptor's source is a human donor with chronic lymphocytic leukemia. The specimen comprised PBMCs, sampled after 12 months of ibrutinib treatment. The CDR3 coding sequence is TGTGCCAGCAGCGATGGCCTTAACTATGGCTACACCTTC. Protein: CASSDGLNYGYTF. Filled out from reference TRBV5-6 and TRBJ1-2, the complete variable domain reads DAGVTQSPTHLIKTRGQQVTLRCSPKSGHDTVSWYQQALGQGPQFIFQYYEEEERQRGNFPDRFSGHQFPNYSSELNVNALLLGDSALYLCASSDGLNYGYTFGSGTRLTVV.